This TCR beta chain stems from a study of blood T cell repertoires in COVID-19. Across the whole study: The United States, Italy and Spain supplied acute and convalescent COVID-19 samples.

Per the germline V gene, CDR1 is ENHRY and CDR2 is SYGVKD. The CDR3 consists of 13 residues. Trimming pared 7 bases from V and 1 base from J, leaving 10 bases between. Original methodology: Estimation of nucleated cell counts relied on the amplification of reference gene primers. Assay used: immunoSEQ multiplex PCR; TCRdb lists only in-frame clones, some missing. V, J and clone size are those of that table, while D and trimming were read from the DNA. Among under 95,000 clones listed, 88% were seen once. This chain links TRBV10-3 with TRBJ1-1, with a weak D call TRBD1 (5 bases). The sequencing sample was made of peripheral blood. This receptor was identified in a human donor in a cohort sampled during active COVID-19. The CDR3, as DNA: TGTGCCATCACCCCAGGGTCGAACACTGAAGCTTTCTTT. It codes for CAITPGSNTEAFF.